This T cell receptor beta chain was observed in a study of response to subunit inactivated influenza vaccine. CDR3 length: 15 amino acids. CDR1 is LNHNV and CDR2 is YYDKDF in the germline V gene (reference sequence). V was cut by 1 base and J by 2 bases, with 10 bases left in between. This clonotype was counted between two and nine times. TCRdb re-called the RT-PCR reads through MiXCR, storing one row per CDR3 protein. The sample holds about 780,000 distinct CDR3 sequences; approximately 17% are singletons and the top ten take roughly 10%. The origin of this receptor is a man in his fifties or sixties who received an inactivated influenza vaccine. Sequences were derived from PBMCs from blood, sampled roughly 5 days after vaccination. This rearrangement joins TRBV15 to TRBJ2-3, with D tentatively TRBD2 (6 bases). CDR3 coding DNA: TGTGCCACCAGCAGAGCCCGGGGGACCACAGATACGCAGTATTTT. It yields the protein CATSRARGTTDTQYF.